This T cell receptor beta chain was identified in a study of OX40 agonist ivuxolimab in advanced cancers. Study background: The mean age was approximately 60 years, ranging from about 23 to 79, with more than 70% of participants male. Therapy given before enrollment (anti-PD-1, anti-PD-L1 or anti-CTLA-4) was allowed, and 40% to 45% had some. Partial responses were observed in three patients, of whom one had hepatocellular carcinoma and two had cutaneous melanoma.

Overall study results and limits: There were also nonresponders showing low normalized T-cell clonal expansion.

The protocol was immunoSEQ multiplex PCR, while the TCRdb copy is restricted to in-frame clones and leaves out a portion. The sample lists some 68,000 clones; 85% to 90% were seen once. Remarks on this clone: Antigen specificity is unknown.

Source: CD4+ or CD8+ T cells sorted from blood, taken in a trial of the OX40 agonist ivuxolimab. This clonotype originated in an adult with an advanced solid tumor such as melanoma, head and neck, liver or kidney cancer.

CDR3 region: CASSLGADAPSYEQYF. The DNA of the CDR3 is TGCGCCAGCAGCTTAGGAGCGGATGCCCCCTCCTACGAGCAGTACTTC. The gene calls are TRBV5-1 and TRBJ2-7, with D perhaps TRBD2 (5 bases). This CDR3 is built from 16 residues. V was clipped by 2 bases and J by 0 bases, with 15 bases between them. Germline-derived CDR1 and CDR2 are SGHRS and YFSETQ. Supplemented by reference TRBV5-1 and TRBJ2-7, the full variable domain reads KAGVTQTPRYLIKTRGQQVTLSCSPISGHRSVSWYQQTPGQGLQFLFEYFSETQRNKGNFPGRFSGRQFSNSRSEMNVSTLELGDSALYLCASSLGADAPSYEQYFGPGTRLTVT.